The 27 T cell receptor beta chains presented below share a single source sample, sequenced in a study of cytomegalovirus exposure and HLA in healthy donors. Researchers ran the PCR with 60 Vbeta and 13 Jbeta primers. Profiled with immunoSEQ multiplex PCR; TCRdb holds only in-frame clones, not every one. The sample holds roughly 130,000 clones, more than 80% seen once. The sample taken for sequencing was PBMCs. These receptors were obtained from a man aged 40-50 years in good health and CMV-seronegative.

This chain joins TRBV27 and TRBJ1-4; TRBD1 aligns across 9 bases. With V trimmed by 6 bases and J by 0 bases, 8 bases remained unmatched. Germline lookup yields CDR1 MNHEY and CDR2 SMNVEV (reference sequence). The CDR3 has 17 amino acids. CDR3 bases: TGTGCCAGCAGAAGAACAGGGACAGGGACAACTAATGAAAAACTGTTTTTT. It encodes CASRRTGTGTTNEKLFF. Based on the CDR3 plus reference TRBV27 and TRBJ1-4, the full variable domain is EAQVTQNPRYLITVTGKKLTVTCSQNMNHEYMSWYRQDPGLGLRQIYYSMNVEVTDKGDVPEGYKVSRKEKRNFPLILESPSPNQTSLYFCASRRTGTGTTNEKLFFGSGTQLSVL.

The rearrangement links TRBV6-9 to TRBJ2-7, with D possibly TRBD1 on 7 matching bases. The CDR3 contains 14 residues. The V end lost 7 bases, the J end lost 2 bases, and 15 bases lay between the germline ends. In germline, CDR1 is MNHGY, CDR2 SVAAGI. This chain's CDR3 is CASTGGQGPYEQYV. The CDR3 DNA follows: TGTGCCAGCACAGGGGGGCAGGGCCCCTACGAGCAGTACGTC.

The V call is TRBV6-1, the J call TRBJ2-2; D unresolved. CDR1 is MNHNS, CDR2 SASEGT, per germline. CDR3 length equals 16 residues. The V and J ends lost 1 base and 4 bases respectively, with 13 bases between them. The CDR3 coding sequence is TGTGCCAGCAGTGAAGTAGGCTACTACGGCACCGGGGAGCTGTTTTTT. As protein: CASSEVGYYGTGELFF.

As concerns this clone: The junction departs from germline at one end; a sequencing error may be responsible. The chain carries TRBV5-4 and TRBJ2-3, with D tentatively TRBD1 (5 bases). In germline, CDR1 is SGHNT, CDR2 YYREEE (reference sequence). CDR3 size: 14 residues. The CDR3 DNA follows: TGTGCCAGCAGCGATCCTACAGGCACCGATACGCAGTATTTT. This encodes CASSDPTGTDTQYF.

Notes on this clone: The identical CDR3 is also encoded by other nucleotide sequences in the sample. The genes are TRBV25-1 and TRBJ1-5; 8 bases map to TRBD1. The germline CDR1 and CDR2 sequences are MGHDK and SYGVNS. The CDR3 covers 13 residues. After removal of 6 bases from V and 6 bases from J, the junction contained 4 bases not matched to a gene. CDR3 nucleotide sequence: TGTGCCAGCAGAGGACAGGGCGGTCAGCCCCAGCATTTT. This translates into CASRGQGGQPQHF.

The chain carries TRBV5-1 and TRBJ1-2; D call uncertain. V shed 0 bases and J shed 4 bases, with 10 bases lying between them. This CDR3 spans 14 amino acids. CDR1 and CDR2 from the germline V gene are SGHRS and YFSETQ. The CDR3 bases are TGCGCCAGCAGCTTGGGTGAGTGGAGCTATGGCTACACCTTC. It translates to CASSLGEWSYGYTF.

This chain uses TRBV7-6 with TRBJ2-7, with 9 nucleotides matching TRBD2. With 4 bases clipped from V and 2 bases from J, the junction kept 9 bases outside the gene matches. This CDR3 region has 16 residues. The germline V gene encodes CDR1 SGHVS and CDR2 FNYEAQ. CDR3 residues: CASSSSTSGTTYEQYF. CDR3 DNA sequence: TGTGCCAGCAGCTCGTCGACTAGCGGCACAACCTACGAGCAGTACTTC.

This clone was detected only a few times. The V gene is TRBV7-9, the J gene TRBJ1-5; no clear D gene. The germline CDR1 and CDR2 sequences are SEHNR and FQNEAQ (reference sequence). V was clipped by 1 base and J by 9 bases, with 16 bases between them. The CDR3 is made up of 15 amino acids. The CDR3: CASSLGSGGIGPQHF. CDR3 sequence (DNA): TGTGCCAGCAGCTTAGGGTCGGGAGGCATCGGGCCCCAGCATTTT.

The chain uses TRBV7-6 and TRBJ2-6; no definite D call. The CDR3 has 13 residues. Germline CDR1 reads SGHVS; CDR2 reads FNYEAQ. Trimming removed 1 base from V and 10 bases from J, with 8 bases in between. CDR3 DNA: TGTGCCAGCAGCTTAGGGAGCGTGAACGTCCTGACTTTC. This encodes CASSLGSVNVLTF.

This CDR3 is CASTSEGGSTYEQYF. The CDR3 nucleotides are TGTGCCAGCACCTCGGAGGGGGGGAGTACGTACGAGCAGTACTTC. The chain combines TRBV2 with TRBJ2-7; tentatively, D is TRBD2 (7 bases). Looked up from germline, CDR1 is SNHLY and CDR2 is FYNNEI. Between the trimmed V and J ends, which lost 7 bases and 4 bases, there was a span of 20 bases. CDR3 length: 15 residues.

On this clone itself: This is likely a read error, given that the CDR3 carries no conserved phenylalanine or tryptophan at its end. The chain joins TRBV7-9 to TRBJ1-1; a weak D match, TRBD1 (5 bases). The CDR3 has 12 residues. V lost 2 bases, J lost 7 bases, and 8 bases lay in between. The germline CDR1 and CDR2 sequences are SEHNR and FQNEAQ (reference sequence). The CDR3 region has the DNA TGTGCCAGCAGCTTATCAGGGATTGAAGCTTTCGTT. Translation gives CASSLSGIEAFV.

The V gene is TRBV15, the J gene TRBJ1-5; D perhaps matches TRBD1 (6 bases). Per germline, CDR1 LNHNV and CDR2 YYDKDF (reference sequence). Trimming left V 1 base short and J 4 bases short, with 17 bases between. The CDR3 is made up of 17 amino acids. The CDR3 here is CATSRGGGGRANQPQHF. In DNA, the CDR3 is TGTGCCACCAGCAGAGGAGGGGGGGGGCGCGCGAATCAGCCCCAGCATTTT.

The gene calls are TRBV27 and TRBJ2-5; D call uncertain. The CDR3 covers 15 residues. Germline V gene lookup returns CDR1 MNHEY and CDR2 SMNVEV (reference sequence). V lost 2 bases to trimming and J lost 5 bases, with 15 bases between them. CDR3 in amino acids: CASSLARDHPETQYF. The CDR3 coding sequence is TGTGCCAGCAGTTTAGCGAGAGATCACCCGGAGACCCAGTACTTC.

The rearrangement joins TRBV4-2 to TRBJ2-5; 15 nucleotides match TRBD2. The CDR3 sequence is 18 residues long. Germline V gene sequence: CDR1 LGHNA, CDR2 YNFKEQ. The trim removed 0 bases at V and 4 bases at J, leaving 6 bases unmatched. The CDR3 nucleotides are TGTGCCAGCAGCCAAGAGAGGGGACTAGCGGGGGGCGGAGAGACCCAGTACTTC. This encodes CASSQERGLAGGGETQYF.

The CDR3 is CASSEGAPYEQYF. The CDR3 region has the DNA TGTGCCAGCAGTGAAGGGGCCCCCTACGAGCAGTACTTC. V and J are TRBV2 and TRBJ2-7; D not certain. Trimming took 1 base from V and 2 from J, leaving 6 bases between them. The CDR3 extends over 13 amino acids. The germline V gene has CDR1 SNHLY and CDR2 FYNNEI.

J is TRBJ1-5 and V is TRBV10-3; tentatively, D is TRBD1 (5 bases). Per the germline V gene, CDR1 is ENHRY and CDR2 is SYGVKD. CDR3 size: 17 residues. V was pared by 0 bases and J by 0 bases, with 12 bases between. CDR3 bases: TGTGCCATCAGTGAGTCGACCCAGGGCAATAGCAATCAGCCCCAGCATTTT. Its translation: CAISESTQGNSNQPQHF.

The rearrangement uses TRBV23-1 and TRBJ2-7, with 10 nucleotides matching TRBD1. TRBV23-1 is identified as an open reading frame with a role that is uncertain. V lost 3 bases, J lost 5 bases, and 7 bases stayed unmatched. CDR3 length equals 15 residues. The CDR3 region has the DNA TGCGCCAGCAGTCATCACCGGGACAGGGGCCACGAGCAGTACTTC. It specifies CASSHHRDRGHEQYF.

This clone was picked up a small number of times. The chain links TRBV5-6 to TRBJ1-1; 9 nucleotides agree with TRBD1. J gave up 0 bases and V 0 bases, and 3 bases lay outside the gene matches. The CDR3 runs 16 residues. Germline lookup yields CDR1 SGHDT and CDR2 YYEEEE. CDR3 protein: CASSLGTGVMNTEAFF. The CDR3 DNA reads TGTGCCAGCAGCTTGGGGACAGGGGTTATGAACACTGAAGCTTTCTTT.

This chain connects TRBV5-1 to TRBJ2-7, with D perhaps matching TRBD2 (5 bases). CDR1 and CDR2 (germline): SGHRS, YFSETQ. Trimming took off 4 bases at V and 4 bases at J, with 18 bases between the two ends. There are 15 residues in the CDR3. The CDR3 loop reads CASSPEAGNRYEQYF. The CDR3 DNA follows: TGCGCCAGCAGCCCCGAGGCCGGGAATCGATACGAGCAGTACTTC. The complete variable domain, with remaining parts taken from reference TRBV5-1 and TRBJ2-7, reads KAGVTQTPRYLIKTRGQQVTLSCSPISGHRSVSWYQQTPGQGLQFLFEYFSETQRNKGNFPGRFSGRQFSNSRSEMNVSTLELGDSALYLCASSPEAGNRYEQYFGPGTRLTVT.

The chain carries TRBV5-1 and TRBJ1-5; TRBD1 matches 8 bases. The CDR3 sequence is 15 residues long. The V segment lost 3 bases and the J segment 7 bases; nucleotides outside the gene matches: 9. Germline V gene data show CDR1 as SGHRS and CDR2 as YFSETQ. The CDR3 sequence: CASSSSGQGDQPQHF. The CDR3 DNA reads as TGCGCCAGCAGCTCCTCCGGACAGGGAGACCAGCCCCAGCATTTT. The full variable domain, its missing parts supplied by reference TRBV5-1 and TRBJ1-5, is KAGVTQTPRYLIKTRGQQVTLSCSPISGHRSVSWYQQTPGQGLQFLFEYFSETQRNKGNFPGRFSGRQFSNSRSEMNVSTLELGDSALYLCASSSSGQGDQPQHFGDGTRLSIL.

The J gene is TRBJ2-1, the V gene TRBV6-1; TRBD2 agrees at 13 bases. Germline V CDR1 and CDR2: MNHNS, SASEGT. Losses at the gene ends were 6 bases for V and 8 bases for J; bases not matched to a gene: 4. The CDR3 loop spans 14 amino acids. The CDR3 nucleotides read TGTGCCAGCAGGTTGACTAGCGGGGGGTATGAGCAGTTCTTC. Amino acid sequence: CASRLTSGGYEQFF.

The chain is built from TRBV19 and TRBJ1-1; D unclear. The V and J ends lost 7 bases and 3 bases respectively, with 15 bases between them. The germline gives CDR1 LNHDA, CDR2 SQIVND (reference sequence). CDR3 length equals 14 residues. The CDR3, as DNA: TGTGCCAGTACCCCACTTCCTCGGGACACTGAAGCTTTCTTT. Encoded protein: CASTPLPRDTEAFF. The full variable domain, in which reference TRBV19 and TRBJ1-1 provide the parts outside the CDR3, is DGGITQSPKYLFRKEGQNVTLSCEQNLNHDAMYWYRQDPGQGLRLIYYSQIVNDFQKGDIAEGYSVSREKKESFPLTVTSAQKNPTAFYLCASTPLPRDTEAFFGQGTRLTVV.

The chain recombines TRBV6-1 with TRBJ2-7, with 9 positions matching TRBD1. Germline V gives CDR1 MNHNS, CDR2 SASEGT. The CDR3 sequence is 15 residues long. Trimming removed 4 bases from V and 2 bases from J; junction bases left unmatched: 6. The CDR3 DNA is TGTGCCAGCAGTGGACCGGGACAGGGAACCTACGAGCAGTACTTC. It translates to CASSGPGQGTYEQYF.

The V call is TRBV5-6, the J call TRBJ1-4; tentatively, D is TRBD1 (5 bases). Germline CDR1 SGHDT, CDR2 YYEEEE. Trimming stripped 1 base from V and 6 bases from J, with 16 bases between. The CDR3 contains 16 residues. The CDR3 sequence: CASSLFLPGLDEKLFF. The DNA of the CDR3 is TGTGCCAGCAGCTTGTTCCTTCCAGGGTTAGATGAAAAACTGTTTTTT.

V and J are TRBV18 and TRBJ2-1; 7 positions match TRBD2. Trimming removed 6 bases from V and 2 bases from J; junction bases left unmatched: 22. Per germline, CDR1 KGHSH and CDR2 LQKENI. CDR3 length: 20 amino acids. As DNA, the CDR3 is TGTGCCAGCTCCCCTCATGTTATTGCGGGGGACCCAATGACCTACAATGAGCAGTTCTTC. This translates into CASSPHVIAGDPMTYNEQFF.

The V gene is TRBV11-2, the J gene TRBJ1-2, with 9 bases that match TRBD1. The CDR3 contains 15 residues. The trim removed 5 bases at V and 4 bases at J, leaving 8 bases unmatched. Germline CDR1 reads SGHAT; CDR2 reads FQNNGV. The DNA for the CDR3 is TGTGCCAGCAGCATGCCGGGACAGGGTGGCTATGGCTACACCTTC. The encoded protein is CASSMPGQGGYGYTF.

This rearrangement joins TRBV2 to TRBJ2-1, with 9 bases aligning to TRBD2. The CDR3 is 17 amino acids. The germline CDR1 and CDR2 sequences are SNHLY and FYNNEI. After removal of 4 bases from V and 0 bases from J, the junction contained 7 bases not matched to a gene. CDR3 DNA: TGTGCCAGCAGTGGGTCGGGACTAGCATCCTCCTACAATGAGCAGTTCTTC. This translates into CASSGSGLASSYNEQFF.